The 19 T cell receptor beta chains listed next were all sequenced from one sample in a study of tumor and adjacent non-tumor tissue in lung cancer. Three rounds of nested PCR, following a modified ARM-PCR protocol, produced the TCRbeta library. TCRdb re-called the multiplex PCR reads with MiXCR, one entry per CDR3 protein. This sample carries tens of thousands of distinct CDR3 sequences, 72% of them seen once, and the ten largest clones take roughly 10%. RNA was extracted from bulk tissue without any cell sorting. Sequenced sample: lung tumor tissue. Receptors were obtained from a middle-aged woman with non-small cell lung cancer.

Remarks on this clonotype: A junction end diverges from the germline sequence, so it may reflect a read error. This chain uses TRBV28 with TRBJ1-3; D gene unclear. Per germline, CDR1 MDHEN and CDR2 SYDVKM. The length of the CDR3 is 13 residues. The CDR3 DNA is TGTGCCAGTATCGCTTTGGCTGGAAACACCATATGTTTT. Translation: CASIALAGNTICF.

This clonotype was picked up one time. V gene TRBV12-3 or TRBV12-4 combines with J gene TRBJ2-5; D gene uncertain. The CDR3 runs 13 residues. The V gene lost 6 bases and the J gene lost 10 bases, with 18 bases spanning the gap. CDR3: CASSPGPQEVQYF. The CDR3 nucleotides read TGTGCCAGCAGCCCCGGACCTCAAGAGGTCCAGTACTTC.

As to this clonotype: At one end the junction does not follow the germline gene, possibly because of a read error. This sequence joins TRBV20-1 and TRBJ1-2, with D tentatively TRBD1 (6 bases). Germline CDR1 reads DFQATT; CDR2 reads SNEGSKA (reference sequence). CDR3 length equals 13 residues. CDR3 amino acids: CNARERGAYGYTF. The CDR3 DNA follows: TGCAATGCTAGAGAACGGGGGGCTTATGGCTACACCTTC.

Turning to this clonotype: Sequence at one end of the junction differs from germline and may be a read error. The CDR3 nucleotides read TGCGCCAGTAGCCGAGACAGACTGGATATGCAGTATTTT. Protein product: CASSRDRLDMQYF. The chain carries TRBV4-1 and TRBJ2-3; D perhaps matches TRBD1 (5 bases). The CDR3 runs to 13 residues. The germline V gene has CDR1 MGHRA and CDR2 YSYEKL.

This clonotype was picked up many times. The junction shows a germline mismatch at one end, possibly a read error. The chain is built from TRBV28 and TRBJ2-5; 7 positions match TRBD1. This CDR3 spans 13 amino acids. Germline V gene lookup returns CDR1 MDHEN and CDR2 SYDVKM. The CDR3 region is CASSFGTVEIQYF. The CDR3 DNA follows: TGTGCCAGCAGCTTTGGGACAGTAGAGATCCAGTACTTC.

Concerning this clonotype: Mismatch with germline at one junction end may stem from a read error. DNA of the CDR3: TGTGTCTCTCGGAGGGGACCCGACAGGCCAAACATTGAAGCTTTCTTT. Amino acid sequence: CVSRRGPDRPNIEAFF. The rearrangement links TRBV6-5 to TRBJ1-1; TRBD1 might be the D (6 bases). This CDR3 is 16 amino acids long. The germline V gene has CDR1 MNHEY and CDR2 SVGAGI.

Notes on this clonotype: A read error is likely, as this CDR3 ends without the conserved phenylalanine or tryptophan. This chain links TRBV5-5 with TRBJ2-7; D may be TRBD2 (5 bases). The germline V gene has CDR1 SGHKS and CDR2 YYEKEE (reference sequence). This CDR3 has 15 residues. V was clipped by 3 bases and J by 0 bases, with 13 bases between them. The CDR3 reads CASSSEGSSSYEQYS. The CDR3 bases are TGTGCCAGCAGCTCAGAGGGCTCGAGCTCCTACGAGCAGTACTCC.

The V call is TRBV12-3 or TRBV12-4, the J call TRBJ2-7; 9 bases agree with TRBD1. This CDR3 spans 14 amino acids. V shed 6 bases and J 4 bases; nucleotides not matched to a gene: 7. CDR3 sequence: CASRVTGGGYEQYF. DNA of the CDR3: TGTGCCAGCAGGGTAACAGGGGGCGGATACGAGCAGTACTTC.

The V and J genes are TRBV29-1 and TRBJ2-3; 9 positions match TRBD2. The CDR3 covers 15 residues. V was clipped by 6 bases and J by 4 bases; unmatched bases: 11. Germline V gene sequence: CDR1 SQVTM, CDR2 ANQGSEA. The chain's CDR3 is CSVQRTSARADTQYF. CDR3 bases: TGCAGCGTCCAAAGGACTAGCGCACGGGCAGATACGCAGTATTTT.

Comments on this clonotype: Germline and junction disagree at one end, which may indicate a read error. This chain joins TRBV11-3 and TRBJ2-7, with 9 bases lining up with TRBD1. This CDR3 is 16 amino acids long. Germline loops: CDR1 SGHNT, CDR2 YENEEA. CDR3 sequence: CVSTSILDRGVYEQYF. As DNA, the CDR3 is TGTGTCAGCACCTCGATATTGGACAGGGGCGTCTACGAGCAGTACTTC. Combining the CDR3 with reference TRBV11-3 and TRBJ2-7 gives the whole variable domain EAGVVQSPRYKIIEKKQPVAFWCNPISGHNTLYWYLQNLGQGPELLIRYENEEAVDDSQLPKDRFSAERLKGVDSTLKIQPAELGDSAVYLCVSTSILDRGVYEQYFGPGTRLTVT.

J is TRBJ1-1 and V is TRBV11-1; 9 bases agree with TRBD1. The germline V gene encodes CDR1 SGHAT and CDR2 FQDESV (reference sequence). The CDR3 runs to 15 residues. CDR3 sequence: CTNSLAGQGITEAFF. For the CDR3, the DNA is TGTACCAACAGTCTCGCGGGACAGGGAATCACTGAAGCTTTCTTT.

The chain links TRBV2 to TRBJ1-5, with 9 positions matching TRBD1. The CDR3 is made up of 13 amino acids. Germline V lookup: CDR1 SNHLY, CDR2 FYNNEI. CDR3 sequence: CDTTQGANQPQHF. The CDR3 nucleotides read TGTGACACGACACAGGGGGCGAATCAGCCCCAGCATTTT.

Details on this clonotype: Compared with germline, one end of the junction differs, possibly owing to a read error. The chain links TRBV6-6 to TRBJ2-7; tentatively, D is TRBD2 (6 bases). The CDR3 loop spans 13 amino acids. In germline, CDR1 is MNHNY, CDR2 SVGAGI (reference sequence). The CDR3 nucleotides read TGTGCCGGCAGTCAGATAGCGGTCTACGAGCAGTATTTC. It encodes CAGSQIAVYEQYF.

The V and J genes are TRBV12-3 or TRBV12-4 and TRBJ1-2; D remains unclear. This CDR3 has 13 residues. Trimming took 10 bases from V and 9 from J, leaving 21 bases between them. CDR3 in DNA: TGTGCCACCTGTAGGTCCGGTGGCCATAGCTACACCTTC. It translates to CATCRSGGHSYTF.

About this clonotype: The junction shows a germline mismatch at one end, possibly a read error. CDR3 residues: CASSHGTSGTNEQFF. Written as DNA, the CDR3 is TGTGCTAGCAGCCATGGGACTAGCGGGACGAATGAGCAGTTCTTC. The rearrangement links TRBV14 to TRBJ2-1, with TRBD2 matching 13 bases. CDR3 length: 15 residues. Germline V CDR1 and CDR2: SGHDN, FVKESK.

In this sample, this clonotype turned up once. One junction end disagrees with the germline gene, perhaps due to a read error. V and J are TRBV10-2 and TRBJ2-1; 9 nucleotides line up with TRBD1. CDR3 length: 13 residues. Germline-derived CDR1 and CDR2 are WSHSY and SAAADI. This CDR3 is CATSGTGPNELFF. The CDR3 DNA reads TGCGCCACCTCCGGGACAGGGCCCAATGAGCTGTTCTTC.

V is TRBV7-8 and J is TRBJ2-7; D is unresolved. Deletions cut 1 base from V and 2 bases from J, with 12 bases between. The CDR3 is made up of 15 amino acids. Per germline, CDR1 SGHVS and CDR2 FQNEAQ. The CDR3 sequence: CASSLVMVRTYEQYF. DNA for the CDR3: TGTGCCAGCAGCTTAGTGATGGTACGTACCTACGAGCAGTACTTC. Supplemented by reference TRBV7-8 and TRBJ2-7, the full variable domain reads GAGVSQSPRYKVAKRGQDVALRCDPISGHVSLFWYQQALGQGPEFLTYFQNEAQLDKSGLPSDRFFAERPEGSVSTLKIQRTQQEDSAVYLCASSLVMVRTYEQYFGPGTRLTVT.

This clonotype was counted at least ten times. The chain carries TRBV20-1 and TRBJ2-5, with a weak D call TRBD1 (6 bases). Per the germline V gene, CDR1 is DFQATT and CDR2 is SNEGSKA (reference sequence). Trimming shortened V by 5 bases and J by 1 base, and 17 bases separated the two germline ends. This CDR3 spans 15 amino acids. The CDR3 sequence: CSALDPRDTQETQYF. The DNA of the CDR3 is TGCAGTGCTCTAGATCCCCGGGACACCCAAGAGACCCAGTACTTC.

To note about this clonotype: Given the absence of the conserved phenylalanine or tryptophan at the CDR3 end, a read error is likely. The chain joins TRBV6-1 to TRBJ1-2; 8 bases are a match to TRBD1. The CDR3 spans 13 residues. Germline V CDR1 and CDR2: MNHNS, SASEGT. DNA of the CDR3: TGTGTCAGCAAGGACAGGGATGGATATGGCTACACCTAC. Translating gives CVSKDRDGYGYTY.